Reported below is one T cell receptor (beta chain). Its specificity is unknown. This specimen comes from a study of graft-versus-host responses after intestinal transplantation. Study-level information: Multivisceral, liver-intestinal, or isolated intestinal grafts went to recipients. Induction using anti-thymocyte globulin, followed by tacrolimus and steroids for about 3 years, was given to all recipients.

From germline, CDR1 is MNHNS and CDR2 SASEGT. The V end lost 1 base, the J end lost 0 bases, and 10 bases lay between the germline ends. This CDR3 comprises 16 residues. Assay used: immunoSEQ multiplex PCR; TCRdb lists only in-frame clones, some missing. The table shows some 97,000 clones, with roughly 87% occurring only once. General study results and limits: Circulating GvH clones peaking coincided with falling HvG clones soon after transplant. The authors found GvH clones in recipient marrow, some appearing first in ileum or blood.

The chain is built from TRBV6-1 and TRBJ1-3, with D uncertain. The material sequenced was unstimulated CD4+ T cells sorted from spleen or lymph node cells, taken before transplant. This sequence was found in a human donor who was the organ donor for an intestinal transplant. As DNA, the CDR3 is TGTGCCAGCAGTGAAGGAGCCCGGAGCTCTGGAAACACCATATATTTT. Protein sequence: CASSEGARSSGNTIYF.